What follows are 11 T cell receptor beta chains derived from one specimen sequenced in a study of cytomegalovirus exposure and HLA in healthy donors (dated by TCRdb to the late 2010s). Preparation of the library involved the immunoSEQ multiplex PCR assay. For the multiplex PCR, a mixture combining 60 forward primers for TCR Vbeta segments and 13 reverse primers for TCR Jbeta segments was used. This is the immuneACCESS table as TCRdb keeps it, with only in-frame sequences that have V and J called. A part of the clones is gone; compared with another copy, unresolved V genes explain less than half, and the rest is unexplained. Here the sample has around 100,000 clones; almost 70% occur a single time. The biggest ten clones account for 8.7% of the sample. Sequenced sample: PBMCs. The receptor set was obtained from a man aged 30-40 years in good health and CMV-seropositive.

This rearrangement joins TRBV7-9 to TRBJ2-3, with a weak D call TRBD1 (6 bases). In germline, CDR1 is SEHNR, CDR2 FQNEAQ (reference sequence). The CDR3 has 15 amino acids. The V gene lost 3 bases and the J gene lost 1 base, with 11 bases spanning the gap. The CDR3 spells CASSFYRDRTDTQYF. In DNA form, the CDR3 reads TGTGCCAGCAGCTTCTACAGGGATCGCACAGATACGCAGTATTTT.

The gene calls are TRBV10-3 and TRBJ1-1, with TRBD1 matching over 10 bases. V lost 3 bases, J lost 3 bases, and 10 bases stayed unmatched. Germline V gives CDR1 ENHRY, CDR2 SYGVKD. The CDR3 sequence is 17 residues long. CDR3 in amino acids: CAISDPISGTGDTEAFF. DNA for the CDR3: TGTGCCATCAGTGACCCAATATCCGGGACAGGGGACACTGAAGCTTTCTTT.

The chain is built from TRBV25-1 and TRBJ1-6; D call uncertain. The V gene's germline CDR1 is MGHDK and CDR2 SYGVNS. Trimming pared 3 bases from V and 9 bases from J, leaving 9 bases between. This CDR3 has 13 amino acids. The CDR3, as DNA: TGTGCCAGCAGTGAGGAAGGAGTTTCACCCCTCCACTTT. Amino acid sequence: CASSEEGVSPLHF.

This chain links TRBV15 with TRBJ1-4; 7 nucleotides agree with TRBD1. Trimming at V came to 9 bases and at J to 4 bases, leaving 11 bases not matched to a gene. CDR3 length: 15 residues. Germline V gene sequence: CDR1 LNHNV, CDR2 YYDKDF (reference sequence). CDR3 protein: CATTGAVPNNEKLFF. The CDR3 coding sequence is TGTGCCACTACAGGGGCGGTGCCCAATAATGAAAAACTGTTTTTT. Variable domain in full (rest from reference TRBV15 and TRBJ1-4): DAMVIQNPRYQVTQFGKPVTLSCSQTLNHNVMYWYQQKSSQAPKLLFHYYDKDFNNEADTPDNFQSRRPNTSFCFLDIRSPGLGDTAMYLCATTGAVPNNEKLFFGSGTQLSVL.

The chain combines TRBV6-1 with TRBJ1-2, with a tentative D call TRBD1 (5 bases). V lost 2 bases to trimming and J lost 3 bases, with 10 bases between them. CDR1 is MNHNS, CDR2 SASEGT, per germline. There are 14 residues in the CDR3. CDR3 in amino acids: CASSESGRDYGYTF. Here the CDR3 DNA reads TGTGCCAGCAGTGAATCTGGCAGGGACTATGGCTACACCTTC.

The chain recombines TRBV6-5 with TRBJ1-1, with TRBD1 matching 9 bases. The ends lost 6 bases at V and 4 bases at J; junction bases unmatched: 9. In germline, CDR1 is MNHEY, CDR2 SVGAGI. This CDR3 has 15 amino acids. CDR3: CASRRTGESSTEAFF. The CDR3 nucleotides read TGTGCCAGCAGAAGGACAGGGGAATCCAGCACTGAAGCTTTCTTT.

The chain has TRBV11-2 and TRBJ2-3; tentative D call: TRBD1 (5 bases). Trimming cost V 3 bases and J 2 bases, with 18 bases left between them. Germline lookup yields CDR1 SGHAT and CDR2 FQNNGV. The CDR3 spans 17 residues. The CDR3: CASSFQGPLWYTDTQYF. In nucleotides, the CDR3 is TGTGCCAGCAGCTTTCAGGGTCCATTGTGGTACACAGATACGCAGTATTTT.

The genes are TRBV7-9 and TRBJ1-2; 7 positions agree with TRBD1. The CDR3 runs 13 residues. The ends lost 5 bases at V and 10 bases at J; junction bases unmatched: 10. Germline V CDR1 and CDR2: SEHNR, FQNEAQ (reference sequence). The CDR3 region is CASSLRGGRSYTF. The DNA for the CDR3 is TGTGCCAGCAGCCTTAGAGGGGGCCGCTCCTACACCTTC.

This clone was seen more than once but under ten times. The chain recombines TRBV5-1 with TRBJ2-3; the D gene is possibly TRBD2 (6 bases). CDR1 SGHRS and CDR2 YFSETQ come from the germline V gene. V was shortened by 8 bases and J by 8 bases, with 15 bases between the two germline ends. The CDR3 totals 12 residues. In DNA, the CDR3 is TGCGCCAGTCGCGGGGCCCGGCCTACGCAGTATTTT. This encodes CASRGARPTQYF.

This clone was observed a single time. The gene calls are TRBV10-1 and TRBJ2-1; tentative D call: TRBD2 (5 bases). CDR3 length: 15 residues. V lost 3 bases and J lost 7, with 16 bases in between. The germline CDR1 and CDR2 sequences are WNHNN and SYGVQD (reference sequence). Here the CDR3 DNA reads TGCGCCAGCAGTGAAAACACTAGGGTCCAAAATGAGCAGTTCTTC. This sequence encodes CASSENTRVQNEQFF.

The CDR3 nucleotides are TGTGCCAGTAGGATCGGCGGGAGGGCGGAGGGCATTCAGTACTTC. Its translation is CASRIGGRAEGIQYF. The V and J genes are TRBV19 and TRBJ2-4, with 9 bases matching TRBD2. This CDR3 contains 15 residues. V dropped 6 bases and J dropped 9; count of bases not matched to a gene: 12. Germline CDR1 LNHDA, CDR2 SQIVND (reference sequence).